Listed below are T cell receptor beta chains from one sample, sequenced in a study of OX40 agonist ivuxolimab in advanced cancers. Profiling relied on immunoSEQ multiplex PCR, and the TCRdb table lists in-frame clones only, not all of them. The sample shows around 64,000 clones, around 83% of them seen only once. Source: CD4+ or CD8+ T cells sorted from blood, taken in a trial of the OX40 agonist ivuxolimab. The receptors originated from an adult with an advanced solid tumor such as melanoma, head and neck, liver or kidney cancer. The CDR3 runs from the conserved cysteine through the conserved F or W. A D gene is named only where the DNA matches it firmly. A clone size is listed for some rows: how often the clone was seen (once, few, many), or a class if it is expanded.

V gene	clone size	D gene	J gene	CDR3 DNA	CDR3 protein
TRBV10-3	-	-	TRBJ1-5	TGTGCCATCAGTGAGGGGGGTCAGCCCCAGCATTTT	CAISEGGQPQHF
TRBV4-2	-	-	TRBJ2-1	TGTGCCAGCAGCCAAGTCTCTGCGGGGAGCTCCTACAATGAGCAGTTCTTC	CASSQVSAGSSYNEQFF
TRBV9	-	TRBD1	TRBJ2-2	TGTGCCAGCAGCCCGGACAGGCGTGCCGGGGAGCTGTTTTTT	CASSPDRRAGELFF
TRBV7-9	-	-	TRBJ1-2	TGTGCCAGCAGCTCGGGACAATCTGGCTACACCTTC	CASSSGQSGYTF
TRBV4-1	-	TRBD2	TRBJ2-2	TGCGCCAGCAGCCCTCATTGGACTAGAGGTAGCGGGGAGCTGTTTTTT	CASSPHWTRGSGELFF
TRBV7-9	-	TRBD2	TRBJ2-1	TGTGCCAGCAGCGGAGTGGGAGGGAGCAAAAATGAGCAGTTCTTC	CASSGVGGSKNEQFF
TRBV19	-	TRBD1	TRBJ1-4	TGTGCCAGTACCAGGACAGGGCGTTCAACAACTAATGAAAAACTGTTTTTT	CASTRTGRSTTNEKLFF
TRBV27	-	-	TRBJ2-7	TGTGCCAGTTCACGGGACCCCAGAGGTACTTACGAGCAGTACTTC	CASSRDPRGTYEQYF
TRBV21-1	few	-	TRBJ2-2	TGTGCCAGCAGCAGGGAGGGGAATAAGGGCCACGAGTGCACCGGGGAGCTGTTTTTT	CASSREGNKGHECTGELFF
TRBV19	-	-	TRBJ1-2	TGTGCCAGTAGTATATTAGGGGCGACGAGTGGCTACACCTTC	CASSILGATSGYTF
TRBV6-5	-	TRBD2	TRBJ2-1	TGTGCCAGCAGTTACTTCGCGGGAGCTCGCAATGAGCAGTTCTTC	CASSYFAGARNEQFF
TRBV5-1	-	TRBD2	TRBJ2-3	TGCGCCAGCTCCTTAACTGCGGGGGGCAGCACAGATACGCAGTATTTT	CASSLTAGGSTDTQYF
TRBV18	-	-	TRBJ1-1	TGTGCCAGCTCACAGGGATACACTGAAGCTTTCTTT	CASSQGYTEAFF
TRBV2	few	TRBD1	TRBJ1-2	TGTGCCAGCAGTGACAGGGGACAGGGAGGGGTCGGCTACACCTTC	CASSDRGQGGVGYTF
TRBV9	many	TRBD1	TRBJ1-5	TGTGCCAGCAGCGTAGCAGGGGGCACCCCCCAGCATTTT	CASSVAGGTPQHF
TRBV5-1	-	-	TRBJ2-1	TGCGCCAGCAGCTTGATGGGTGCGGCCTACAATGAGCAGTTCTTC	CASSLMGAAYNEQFF
TRBV10-1	few	-	TRBJ1-6	TGCGCCAGCAGTGAGACATCCTCGAATTCACCCCTCCACTTT	CASSETSSNSPLHF
TRBV6-1	-	-	TRBJ2-7	TGTGCCAGCAGTGAATTGGGCCCCTACGAGCAGTACTTC	CASSELGPYEQYF
TRBV5-5	-	-	TRBJ1-5	TGTGCCAGCAGCCCGGTTTTGTTTCAGCCCCAGCATTTT	CASSPVLFQPQHF
TRBV29-1	-	TRBD1	TRBJ2-3	TGCAGCGTTGGGGGACAGTCCAGCACAGATACGCAGTATTTT	CSVGGQSSTDTQYF